The sequence of this T cell receptor (beta chain) was determined in a study of shared clonotypes between healthy human individuals. Study conclusions and caveats: Specimens sampled were limited to blood, with tissue repertoires likely differing. Estimated richness values were generally larger in naive subsets than in memory subsets.

Trimming removed 0 bases at V and 1 base at J, with 10 bases between. Per the germline V gene, CDR1 is MGHRA and CDR2 is YSYEKL. The CDR3 contains 16 residues. It was at deep level that the assay was run. Clones were read by immunoSEQ multiplex PCR, and TCRdb kept only the in-frame ones, dropping some. The data show over 750,000 clones, roughly 96% seen once. Concerning this clone: As yet, its antigen is unknown.

Naive CD8 populations comprised CD45RO-negative cells positively selected for CCR7, excluding terminally differentiated effector memory CD45RA+ cells. The material sequenced was naive CD8+ T cells sorted from blood. V gene TRBV4-1 combines with J gene TRBJ2-1; D perhaps matches TRBD2 (5 bases). The source is a man aged 30-40 years in good health. CDR3 sequence reads: CASSQEPRGSYNEQFF. The CDR3 DNA reads TGCGCCAGCAGCCAAGAACCCCGGGGATCCTACAATGAGCAGTTCTTC.